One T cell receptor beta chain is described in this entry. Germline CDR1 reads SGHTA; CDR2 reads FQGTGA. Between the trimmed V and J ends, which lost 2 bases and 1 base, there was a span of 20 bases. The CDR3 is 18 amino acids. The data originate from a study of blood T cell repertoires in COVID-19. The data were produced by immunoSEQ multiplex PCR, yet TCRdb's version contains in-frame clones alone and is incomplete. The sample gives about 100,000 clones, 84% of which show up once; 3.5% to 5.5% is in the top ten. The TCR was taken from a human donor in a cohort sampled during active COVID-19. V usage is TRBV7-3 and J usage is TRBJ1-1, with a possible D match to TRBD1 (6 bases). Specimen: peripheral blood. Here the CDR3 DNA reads TGTGCCAGCAGCTTACTAGGTCCCAAACAGGGACAGAACACTGAAGCTTTCTTT. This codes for CASSLLGPKQGQNTEAFF.